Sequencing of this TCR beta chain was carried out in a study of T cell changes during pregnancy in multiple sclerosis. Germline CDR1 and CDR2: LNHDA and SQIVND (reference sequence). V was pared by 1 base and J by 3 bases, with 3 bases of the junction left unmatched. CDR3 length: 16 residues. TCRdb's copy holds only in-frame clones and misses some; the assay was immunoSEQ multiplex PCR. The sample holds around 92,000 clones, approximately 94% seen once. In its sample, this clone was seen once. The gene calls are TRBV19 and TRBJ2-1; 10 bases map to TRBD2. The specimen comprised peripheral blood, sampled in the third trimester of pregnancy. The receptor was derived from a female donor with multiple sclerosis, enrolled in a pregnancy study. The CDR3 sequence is CASSIVASGSYNEQFF. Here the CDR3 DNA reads TGTGCCAGTAGTATAGTGGCTAGCGGGAGCTACAATGAGCAGTTCTTC. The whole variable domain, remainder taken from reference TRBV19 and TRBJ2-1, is DGGITQSPKYLFRKEGQNVTLSCEQNLNHDAMYWYRQDPGQGLRLIYYSQIVNDFQKGDIAEGYSVSREKKESFPLTVTSAQKNPTAFYLCASSIVASGSYNEQFFGPGTRLTVL.